This T cell receptor beta chain was identified in a study of response to subunit inactivated influenza vaccine (dated by TCRdb to about 2018). The study in broad terms: Deep quantitative profiling of the T cell receptor repertoire was used in the study to follow responses to a trivalent subunit inactivated influenza vaccine. What the work shows at the level of the full study, not this receptor alone: The authors suggested that each seasonal influenza vaccination may recruit only a limited number of new T cells.

The receptor library was made with RT-PCR. Sequencing used an Illumina HiSeq 2500. TCRdb passed the public sequencing reads through fastp at Q25 and MiXCR, retaining productive beta sequences. Rows are unified per CDR3 protein, each entry keeping the most common DNA and genes. This sample is represented by 500,000 to 550,000 distinct CDR3 sequences; around 21% of them were singletons. 2.5% to 3.5% of the sample goes to the ten largest clones. The CDR3 contains 14 residues, cysteine and phenylalanine counted. Left in the record is the CDR3 DNA by itself, 42 bases read in frame from the first base. V is clipped by 7 bases and J by 7 bases, and the sequence between their germline boundaries is 19 bases long. CDR1 is given as KGHDR and CDR2 as SFDVKD, both from the germline V gene. This clonotype showed up just a few times. Its antigen is unknown. Base qualities are not recorded, but no much larger clone differs from it by a single base.

Separately, the same data were catalogued under a study of T cells expressing NK-cell markers. Drawing on the second study: TCR beta cDNA libraries were prepared using 5'RACE template switching, which introduced a universal primer site and unique molecular identifiers. Three sorted T-cell subsets (CD3+CD56+NKG2C+, CD3+CD56+NKG2C- and CD3+CD56-NKG2C+) from roughly 8 donors had their TCR beta-chain repertoires profiled. Among the eight sequenced donors, only one was HCMV-seronegative, while the other seven were HCMV-seropositive. In several experiments an anti-gammadeltaTCR antibody was added to restrict sorting to alphabetaTCR-expressing T cells. In six donors, the dominant CD3+CD56+NKG2C+ clonotypes were among the top 10 CD8+ clonotypes and accounted for roughly 1.0-7.0% of CD8+ T cells. Those dominant clonotypes were again the most abundant among CD3+CD56-NKG2C+ cells in several donors, at about 28.3-65%. It remained unclear whether the expanded NKG2C-expressing T cell clones were specific for HCMV antigens. The eight sequenced donors were randomly selected healthy volunteers, three men and five women. A commercial ELISA kit detecting HCMV-specific IgG in serum was used to determine HCMV serostatus. Ficoll density gradient centrifugation was used to isolate peripheral blood mononuclear cells from blood. Using Miltenyi isolation kits, CD4+ and CD8+ T cells were isolated from PBMC through magnetic immunoseparation. cDNA synthesis was primed from the TCR beta constant segment and was followed by two successive PCR amplification steps. Sequencing of the libraries produced 2 x 150 bp reads on Illumina HiSeq 2000/2500, MiSeq or NextSeq. MIGEC was used to demultiplex reads and group reads by UMI, and MiTCR was used to assemble and quantify clonotypes. To exclude erroneous sequences, any TCR cDNA sequence not supported by at least two reads was discarded. The tcR package was used for downstream repertoire analysis, with clonotypes matched between fractions based on CDR3 nucleotide sequence plus V segment. VDJmatch was used to annotate antigen specificity against VDJdb, with one amino acid substitution in CDR3 permitted.

The sample consisted of CD4+ T cells sorted from PBMCs, taken about 13 days after vaccination. Here the chain combines TRBV24-1 and TRBJ2-7, and perhaps TRBD1 as D gene, on 5 matching bases. The sequence was obtained from a man aged 50 or older who received an inactivated influenza vaccine. Donor details come from another sample of the same person, matched by shared clones. The sequence in DNA is TGTGCCACCAGAGGTCCAGGACAATCTGGTGAGCAGTACTTC. This translates into CATRGPGQSGEQYF.